The 17 T cell receptor beta chains listed next were all sequenced from one sample in a study of blood T cell repertoires in COVID-19. Libraries were prepared by immunoSEQ multiplex PCR; TCRdb keeps only in-frame clonotypes and omits some of them. The sample consists of 250,000 to 300,000 clones, 88% of them appearing once. The sequencing sample was made of PBMCs or T cells enriched from blood (not recorded which). These receptors were taken from an older woman in a cohort exposed to, infected with or recovered from COVID-19 (not recorded which).

The chain joins TRBV3-1 (or the pseudogene TRBV3-2) to TRBJ2-5; 11 bases fit TRBD2. From germline, CDR1 is LGHDT and CDR2 YNNKEL (reference sequence). Unmatched junction bases numbered 6, after V lost 0 bases and J lost 6 bases. There are 16 residues in the CDR3. The CDR3 DNA reads TGTGCCAGCAGCCAAGACGGACTAGCGGGCGGAAAGACCCAGTACTTC. Protein sequence: CASSQDGLAGGKTQYF.

The chain carries TRBV30 and TRBJ2-5; 7 bases fit TRBD1. J was trimmed by 8 bases and V by 4 bases; bases with no gene match: 10. This CDR3 comprises 13 residues. CDR1 and CDR2 (germline): GTSNPN, SVGIG (reference sequence). CDR3: CAWINPGQLTQYF. The CDR3 DNA sequence: TGTGCCTGGATCAATCCGGGACAGTTAACCCAGTACTTC.

This clone came up once. The gene calls are TRBV1 and TRBJ2-7; the table's D call, TRBD2, was not checked against the DNA. TRBV1 represents a pseudogene. There are 15 residues in the CDR3. The CDR3 is CTSSQDRREGRGRYF. The CDR3 DNA reads TGCACCAGCAGCCAAGATAGGCGGGAGGGCCGGGGGAGGTACTTC.

The J gene is TRBJ1-3, the V gene TRBV28; no reliable D call. Trimming removed 7 bases from V and 7 bases from J, with 5 bases in between. Germline CDR1 MDHEN, CDR2 SYDVKM. The CDR3 length is 10 residues. In DNA form, the CDR3 reads TGTGCCAGCACGGGGAACACCATATATTTT. It encodes CASTGNTIYF.

The chain recombines TRBV10-3 with TRBJ1-1, with D perhaps matching TRBD1 (5 bases). This CDR3 is built from 13 residues. Trimming shortened V by 6 bases and J by 1 base, and 9 bases separated the two germline ends. CDR1 is ENHRY and CDR2 is SYGVKD in the germline V gene. The CDR3, as DNA: TGTGCCATCAGGATGGGGGGGAACACTGAAGCTTTCTTT. This encodes CAIRMGGNTEAFF.

The genes are TRBV30 and TRBJ1-2; D may be TRBD1 (5 bases). Germline CDR1 GTSNPN, CDR2 SVGIG (reference sequence). The CDR3 extends over 14 amino acids. The germline V and J ends were trimmed by 7 bases and 5 bases, with 20 bases remaining between them. The CDR3 here is CASRLGGARYGYTF. The CDR3 region has the DNA TGTGCCTCTAGGCTGGGAGGGGCGCGGTATGGCTACACCTTC. Combining the CDR3 with reference TRBV30 and TRBJ1-2 gives the whole variable domain SQTIHQWPATLVQPVGSPLSLECTVEGTSNPNLYWYRQAAGRGLQLLFYSVGIGQISSEVPQNLSASRPQDRQFILSSKKLLLSDSGFYLCASRLGGARYGYTFGSGTRLTVV.

This clone appeared once. The J gene is TRBJ2-1, the V gene TRBV7-3; the match to TRBD2 covers 11 bases. CDR1 and CDR2 from the germline V gene are SGHTA and FQGTGA. The V gene end was trimmed by 4 bases and the J gene end by 7 bases; junction bases not matched to a gene: 9. This CDR3 region has 16 residues. As DNA, the CDR3 is TGTGCCAGCAGCTCCGACACTAGCGGGAGAATTAATGAGCAGTTCTTC. As protein: CASSSDTSGRINEQFF. The whole variable domain, filled in from reference TRBV7-3 and TRBJ2-1, reads GAGVSQTPSNKVTEKGKYVELRCDPISGHTALYWYRQSLGQGPEFLIYFQGTGAADDSGLPNDRFFAVRPEGSVSTLKIQRTERGDSAVYLCASSSDTSGRINEQFFGPGTRLTVL.

The rearrangement links TRBV11-2 to TRBJ2-1; a possible D gene is TRBD2 (6 bases). The V end was cut by 1 base, the J end by 8 bases, with 15 bases between. This CDR3 is built from 15 residues. Germline assignment: CDR1 SGHAT and CDR2 FQNNGV. The CDR3 DNA is TGTGCCAGCAGCTTAGTCGGGGGAAGTACTCATGAGCAGTTCTTC. It yields the protein CASSLVGGSTHEQFF.

The CDR3 loop reads CASSPPVGARGEQFF. The CDR3 DNA reads TGTGCCAGCTCACCACCCGTGGGGGCGCGAGGTGAGCAGTTCTTC. This rearrangement joins TRBV18 to TRBJ2-1, with D perhaps TRBD1 (6 bases). The germline V and J ends were trimmed by 0 bases and 9 bases, with 15 bases remaining between them. In germline, CDR1 is KGHSH, CDR2 LQKENI. There are 15 residues in the CDR3.

V and J are TRBV19 and TRBJ2-1; 7 bases align to TRBD1. The CDR3 extends over 11 amino acids. The V gene end was trimmed by 2 bases and the J gene end by 16 bases; junction bases not matched to a gene: 5. Germline CDR1 LNHDA, CDR2 SQIVND (reference sequence). The CDR3 DNA reads as TGTGCCAGTAGTATATCGACAGGGAAATTCTTC. Protein product: CASSISTGKFF. Full variable domain (rest looked up from reference TRBV19 and TRBJ2-1): DGGITQSPKYLFRKEGQNVTLSCEQNLNHDAMYWYRQDPGQGLRLIYYSQIVNDFQKGDIAEGYSVSREKKESFPLTVTSAQKNPTAFYLCASSISTGKFFGPGTRLTVL.

This chain links TRBV30 with TRBJ2-7, with D possibly being TRBD1 (6 bases). The V and J ends lost 2 bases and 5 bases respectively, with 16 bases between them. CDR3 length equals 14 residues. Germline V gives CDR1 GTSNPN, CDR2 SVGIG (reference sequence). The CDR3 loop reads CAWSSTGFRDEQYF. CDR3 bases: TGTGCCTGGAGTTCAACAGGGTTCCGGGACGAGCAGTACTTC.

The chain joins TRBV10-2 to TRBJ1-2, with TRBD1 as a possible D gene (6 bases). The V gene's germline CDR1 is WSHSY and CDR2 SAAADI. This CDR3 region has 16 residues. Deletions cut 5 bases from V and 5 bases from J, with 21 bases between. This CDR3 reads CASSPPGPLGGYGYTF. The CDR3 coding sequence is TGCGCCAGCAGTCCACCTGGACCTTTAGGGGGTTATGGCTACACCTTC.

The V and J genes are TRBV28 and TRBJ1-2; 9 nucleotides agree with TRBD1. The CDR3 is made up of 14 amino acids. Germline trimming cut 7 bases from V and 4 bases from J; bases unmatched to any gene: 7. Germline CDR1 is MDHEN and CDR2 is SYDVKM. CDR3: CASTPVTGGYGYTF. CDR3 in DNA: TGTGCCAGCACCCCCGTGACAGGGGGCTATGGCTACACCTTC.

V is TRBV18 and J is TRBJ1-2; D is perhaps TRBD1 (5 bases). Trimming stripped 2 bases from V and 4 bases from J, with 8 bases between. The CDR3 runs 13 residues. CDR1 KGHSH and CDR2 LQKENI come from the germline V gene. The CDR3 is CASSPTDTYGYTF. Here the CDR3 DNA reads TGTGCCAGCTCACCAACGGACACCTATGGCTACACCTTC.

CDR3 protein: CASSLWGGGSPYEQYF. CDR3 in DNA: TGTGCCAGCAGTTTATGGGGGGGAGGGTCCCCCTACGAGCAGTACTTC. This chain joins TRBV28 and TRBJ2-7, with 7 nucleotides matching TRBD2. Germline lookup yields CDR1 MDHEN and CDR2 SYDVKM. The CDR3 contains 16 residues. V shed 0 bases, J shed 2 bases, and the junction held 7 bases outside the gene matches.

This rearrangement joins TRBV5-6 to TRBJ1-5, with a weak D call TRBD1 (5 bases). This CDR3 comprises 17 residues. Looked up from germline, CDR1 is SGHDT and CDR2 is YYEEEE. V was trimmed by 0 bases and J by 5 bases, leaving 18 bases between them. The CDR3: CASSLARKGMDYQPQHF. In DNA form, the CDR3 reads TGTGCCAGCAGCTTGGCTCGAAAGGGGATGGATTATCAGCCCCAGCATTTT.

The V and J genes are TRBV24-1 and TRBJ2-7; 8 positions match TRBD1. From germline, CDR1 is KGHDR and CDR2 SFDVKD. The CDR3 totals 15 residues. V was pared by 4 bases and J by 0 bases, with 4 bases of the junction left unmatched. The CDR3 nucleotides are TGTGCCACCAGTGACCCTCAGGGGGCCTCCTACGAGCAGTACTTC. Amino acids: CATSDPQGASYEQYF.